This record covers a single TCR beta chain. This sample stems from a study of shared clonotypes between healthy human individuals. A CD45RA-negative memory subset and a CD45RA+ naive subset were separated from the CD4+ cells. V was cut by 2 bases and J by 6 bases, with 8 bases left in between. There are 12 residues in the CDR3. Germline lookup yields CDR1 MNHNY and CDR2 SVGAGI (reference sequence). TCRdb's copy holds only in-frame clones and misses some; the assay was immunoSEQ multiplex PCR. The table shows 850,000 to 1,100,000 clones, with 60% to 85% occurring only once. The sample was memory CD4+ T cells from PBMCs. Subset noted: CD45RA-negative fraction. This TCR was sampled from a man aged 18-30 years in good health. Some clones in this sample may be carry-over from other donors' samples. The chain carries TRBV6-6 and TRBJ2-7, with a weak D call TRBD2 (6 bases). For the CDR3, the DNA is TGTGCCAGCAGTTACGTGGGGGGCGAGCAGTACTTC. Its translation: CASSYVGGEQYF.